Sequencing of this T cell receptor beta chain was carried out in a study of patients and donors after allogeneic stem cell transplantation. TCRdb reprocessed the RT-PCR reads via MiXCR and lists one record per CDR3 protein. The repertoire holds fewer than 500,000 distinct CDR3 sequences, with 16% as singletons. The CDR3 runs 18 residues. Germline V CDR1 and CDR2: MNHEY, SVGAGI. V was clipped by 4 bases and J by 7 bases; unmatched bases: 9. The sequence came from a human donor who was either an allogeneic HSCT recipient or a stem cell or donor lymphocyte infusion donor (not recorded which). It is not recorded whose cells these are; they may come from a transplant donor. The genes are TRBV6-5 and TRBJ2-2; 16 bases fit TRBD2. Material for sequencing was blood, either unsorted or a sorted T cell fraction (not recorded which). The CDR3 sequence is CASSSLGTSGRAVGELFF. CDR3 nucleotide sequence: TGTGCCAGCAGTTCCCTCGGGACTAGCGGGAGGGCCGTCGGGGAGCTGTTTTTT.